The present T cell receptor (beta chain) was sequenced within a study of beta chain features in type 1 diabetes. Points from the study as a whole: Comparison showed that naive, central memory and Treg TCRB repertoires appeared more similar among patients than among healthy donors.

Reverse transcribing all isolated RNA meant expressed TCRB transcripts were sequenced. Libraries were prepared by immunoSEQ multiplex PCR; TCRdb keeps only in-frame clonotypes and omits some of them. The sample yields 330,000 or so clones, around 15% seen once. The trim removed 0 bases at V and 6 bases at J, leaving 14 bases unmatched. The CDR3 consists of 18 residues. From germline, CDR1 is SGHKS and CDR2 YYEKEE (reference sequence). This clone was seen only a few times. Its antigen is not identified. The TCR originated in a man aged 25 to 40 in good health. The chain links TRBV5-5 to TRBJ1-5; 8 bases are a match to TRBD1. Sequenced: central memory CD4+ T cells from blood. CDR3 loop: CASSLESGGVGNSQPQHF. DNA for the CDR3: TGTGCCAGCAGCTTGGAGTCAGGGGGCGTAGGGAACAGTCAGCCCCAGCATTTT.